This is a list of T cell receptor beta chains from one sample in a study of T-cell memory formation after mild COVID-19. From the 5' RACE reads, TCRdb called clonotypes with MiXCR, one entry per CDR3 protein. The data show about 470,000 distinct CDR3 sequences, roughly 23% seen once. Sequenced sample: PBMCs or a T cell subset sorted from them (not recorded which). Source of these receptors: an adult woman who had mild COVID-19 (a few samples of this study predate the infection). Cell type and time point are not known. CDR3s include the opening cysteine and the closing phenylalanine or tryptophan. The D gene is left open where the match is weak. Size values are once, few and many counts, or a class for expanded clones, and some rows have none.

d_call j_call clone_size v_call cdr3_aa cdr3_nt
. TRBJ2-7 . TRBV6-5 CASSYFLSGDEQYF TGTGCCAGCAGTTATTTCCTAAGTGGGGACGAGCAGTACTTC
. TRBJ2-1 . TRBV5-1 CASSLPGSENEQFF TGCGCCAGCAGCTTGCCAGGGAGTGAGAATGAGCAGTTCTTC
TRBD1 TRBJ2-7 . TRBV6-2/TRBV6-3 CASRGTGYYEQYF TGTGCCAGCAGAGGGACAGGGTATTACGAGCAGTACTTC
. TRBJ1-1 . TRBV2 CASSGVGVGEAFF TGTGCCAGCAGTGGCGTGGGTGTAGGTGAAGCTTTCTTT
. TRBJ1-5 . TRBV24-1 CATSGNRSNQPQHF TGTGCCACCAGTGGTAACAGGAGCAATCAGCCCCAGCATTTT
. TRBJ2-1 few TRBV20-1 CSAASGPNEQFF TGCAGTGCCGCCAGCGGCCCCAATGAGCAGTTCTTC
TRBD1 TRBJ2-7 few TRBV5-1 CASSPKGAGTSYEQSF TGCGCCAGCAGCCCGAAGGGGGCAGGCACCTCCTACGAGCAGTCCTTC
. TRBJ2-7 few TRBV4-1 CASSQSGLYEQYF TGCGCCAGCAGCCAGTCAGGGCTCTACGAGCAGTACTTC
. TRBJ1-1 . TRBV12-3/TRBV12-4 CASSSAGAIMNTEAFF TGTGCCAGCAGTTCCGCGGGGGCGATTATGAACACTGAAGCTTTCTTT
. TRBJ1-2 few TRBV9 CASSYTSDTLYGYTF TGTGCCAGCAGCTATACCTCGGACACCCTCTATGGCTACACCTTC
. TRBJ2-2 . TRBV5-1 CASSWVGVNTGELFF TGCGCCAGCAGCTGGGTAGGGGTGAACACCGGGGAGCTGTTTTTT
TRBD1 TRBJ1-2 . TRBV6-5 CASSYSGQTLSVYGYTF TGTGCCAGCAGTTACTCGGGACAGACCCTTTCGGTCTATGGCTACACCTTC
. TRBJ1-4 once TRBV11-2 CASSRGQYNEKLFF TGTGCCAGCAGCCGCGGACAGTATAATGAAAAACTGTTTTTT
TRBD1 TRBJ2-5 . TRBV7-6 CASSWDRNRGETQYF TGTGCCAGCAGCTGGGACAGAAATCGGGGAGAGACCCAGTACTTC
. TRBJ2-3 once TRBV24-1 CATSDSSVGGFTYF TGTGCCACCAGTGATTCTTCTGTAGGCGGATTTACCTATTTT
. TRBJ2-1 . TRBV4-2 CASSQASESYNEQFF TGTGCCAGCAGCCAAGCCAGCGAGTCCTACAATGAGCAGTTCTTC
TRBD2 TRBJ2-7 many TRBV4-2 CASSQESGSYEQYF TGTGCCAGCAGCCAAGAAAGCGGGAGCTACGAGCAGTACTTC
. TRBJ2-3 few TRBV24-1 CATSDPDFLRDTQYF TGTGCCACCAGTGACCCGGACTTCCTGAGAGATACGCAGTATTTT
. TRBJ2-3 . TRBV5-1 CASSLGDRTDTQYF TGCGCCAGCAGCTTGGGGGACCGCACAGATACGCAGTATTTT
. TRBJ2-3 few TRBV7-9 CASSLESYTDTQYF TGTGCCAGCAGCTTAGAAAGCTACACAGATACGCAGTATTTT